One and the same sample provided the 21 T cell receptor beta chains below, sequenced in a study of neoadjuvant anti-PD-1 for oral cavity cancer. Regarding time point: after neoadjuvant nivolumab, at surgical resection. Clones were read by immunoSEQ multiplex PCR, and TCRdb kept only the in-frame ones, dropping some. The sample holds around 15,000 clones, around 36% seen once. The source material was tumor tissue, sampled after nivolumab (anti-PD-1) treatment. Source of these receptors: a person aged 40 to 85 with oral cavity squamous cell carcinoma.

The chain carries TRBV27 and TRBJ2-3; 11 bases match TRBD2. Per germline, CDR1 MNHEY and CDR2 SMNVEV (reference sequence). V shed 0 bases, J shed 0 bases, and the junction held 8 bases outside the gene matches. The CDR3 has 19 amino acids. For the CDR3, the DNA is TGTGCCAGCAGTTTATCGATTCTAGCGGGGGGCCCTAGCACAGATACGCAGTATTTT. It translates to CASSLSILAGGPSTDTQYF.

This rearrangement joins TRBV9 to TRBJ2-5; D is possibly TRBD1 (6 bases). The germline V gene has CDR1 SGDLS and CDR2 YYNGEE. Trimming took off 1 base at V and 1 base at J, with 8 bases between the two ends. This CDR3 is 14 amino acids long. CDR3 bases: TGTGCCAGCAGCGTAACGGACAGCCAAGAGACCCAGTACTTC. Translating gives CASSVTDSQETQYF. The complete variable domain, with remaining parts taken from reference TRBV9 and TRBJ2-5, reads DSGVTQTPKHLITATGQRVTLRCSPRSGDLSVYWYQQSLDQGLQFLIQYYNGEERAKGNILERFSAQQFPDLHSELNLSSLELGDSALYFCASSVTDSQETQYFGPGTRLLVL.

This clone was observed many times. V and J are TRBV2 and TRBJ1-6; D possibly corresponds to TRBD1 (6 bases). This CDR3 comprises 16 residues. The V end was cut by 6 bases, the J end by 6 bases, with 18 bases between. From germline, CDR1 is SNHLY and CDR2 FYNNEI. CDR3 region: CASSLVRGQGNSPLHF. The CDR3 DNA reads TGTGCCAGCAGCCTAGTTCGGGGGCAGGGTAATTCACCCCTCCACTTT.

V usage is TRBV4-3 and J usage is TRBJ1-1, with D perhaps matching TRBD1 (5 bases). This CDR3 has 15 amino acids. In germline, CDR1 is LGHNA, CDR2 YSLEER. V lost 3 bases, J lost 4 bases, and 15 bases lay in between. The chain's CDR3 is CASSQGREVGTEAFF. For the CDR3, the DNA is TGCGCCAGCAGCCAGGGCAGGGAGGTAGGCACTGAAGCTTTCTTT.

The rearrangement joins TRBV6-1 to TRBJ1-1; TRBD1 matches at 7 bases. Germline CDR1 is MNHNS and CDR2 is SASEGT. V shed 6 bases, J shed 1 base, and the junction held 2 bases outside the gene matches. The CDR3 sequence is 13 residues long. The CDR3 loop reads CASSWTGNTEAFF. In nucleotides, the CDR3 is TGTGCCAGCAGCTGGACAGGGAACACTGAAGCTTTCTTT.

This clone was seen only once. CDR3 in amino acids: CASSDEVGQPQHF. In DNA, the CDR3 is TGTGCCAGCAGTGATGAGGTTGGTCAGCCCCAGCATTTT. The V gene is TRBV6-4, the J gene TRBJ1-5, with D unresolved. CDR3 length equals 13 residues. CDR1 and CDR2 from the germline V gene are MRHNA and SNTAGT. V lost 3 bases, J lost 6 bases, and 9 bases lay in between.

This clone occurred a few times. The V call is TRBV5-1, the J call TRBJ2-2; 10 bases agree with TRBD2. There are 16 residues in the CDR3. Per germline, CDR1 SGHRS and CDR2 YFSETQ. Unmatched junction bases numbered 3, after V lost 4 bases and J lost 0 bases. The CDR3 nucleotides read TGCGCCAGCAGCCTACTAGCGGGGACGAACACCGGGGAGCTGTTTTTT. Its protein is CASSLLAGTNTGELFF.

This clone has only a few counts. The rearrangement joins TRBV7-9 to TRBJ2-1; TRBD2 matches 8 bases. V lost 4 bases, J lost 5 bases, and 7 bases stayed unmatched. This CDR3 contains 15 residues. Germline-derived CDR1 and CDR2 are SEHNR and FQNEAQ (reference sequence). For the CDR3, the DNA is TGTGCCAGCAGCTCTCGCGGGGGGCGGGACAATGAGCAGTTCTTC. Residues: CASSSRGGRDNEQFF. The whole variable domain, filled in from reference TRBV7-9 and TRBJ2-1, reads DTGVSQNPRHKITKRGQNVTFRCDPISEHNRLYWYRQTLGQGPEFLTYFQNEAQLEKSRLLSDRFSAERPKGSFSTLEIQRTEQGDSAMYLCASSSRGGRDNEQFFGPGTRLTVL.

This clone is termed medium-sized. The chain links TRBV28 to TRBJ1-6; 7 bases map to TRBD1. Trimming at V came to 6 bases and at J to 8 bases, leaving 10 bases not matched to a gene. Per the germline V gene, CDR1 is MDHEN and CDR2 is SYDVKM. This CDR3 contains 15 residues. This CDR3 is CASSPQGVYDSPLHF. The CDR3 bases are TGTGCCAGCAGCCCTCAGGGGGTTTATGATTCACCCCTCCACTTT.

CDR3 residues: CASSLVYNEQFF. CDR3 nucleotides: TGTGCCAGCAGCTTGGTTTACAATGAGCAGTTCTTC. The rearrangement uses TRBV7-2 and TRBJ2-1; D call uncertain. The CDR3 is 12 residues long. V was shortened by 3 bases and J by 4 bases, with 4 bases between the two germline ends. Germline CDR1 SGHTA, CDR2 FQGNSA. The entire variable domain, with the rest obtained from reference TRBV7-2 and TRBJ2-1, is as follows: GAGVSQSPSNKVTEKGKDVELRCDPISGHTALYWYRQSLGQGLEFLIYFQGNSAPDKSGLPSDRFSAERTGGSVSTLTIQRTQQEDSAVYLCASSLVYNEQFFGPGTRLTVL.

This clone was seen a handful of times. The genes are TRBV27 and TRBJ1-1, with a possible D match to TRBD1 (5 bases). Germline V lookup: CDR1 MNHEY, CDR2 SMNVEV (reference sequence). V was cut by 5 bases and J by 4 bases, with 8 bases left in between. The CDR3 consists of 12 residues. The CDR3 DNA sequence: TGTGCCAGCAGTACGGGGGGCACTGAAGCTTTCTTT. This codes for CASSTGGTEAFF.

Note on this clone: No DNA is shown, since the ends of the CDR3 on it are uncertain; the CDR3 is the one TCRdb lists. This chain joins TRBV28 and TRBJ1-4; TRBD1, as called in the table, went unchecked against the DNA. 14 amino acids form the CDR3, both terminal residues included. Germline-derived CDR1 and CDR2 are MDHEN and SYDVKM. This CDR3 is CASSSGVWGQGILF.

The chain joins TRBV5-6 to TRBJ2-7; D might be TRBD2 (7 bases). The germline gives CDR1 SGHDT, CDR2 YYEEEE. The V end was cut by 0 bases, the J end by 11 bases, with 12 bases between. There are 12 residues in the CDR3. The CDR3 coding sequence is TGTGCCAGCAGCTTGGAAGGGGGGGCCGAGTACTTC. The encoded protein is CASSLEGGAEYF.

The V and J genes are TRBV19 and TRBJ1-1, with D possibly being TRBD1 (5 bases). In germline, CDR1 is LNHDA, CDR2 SQIVND (reference sequence). This CDR3 has 16 amino acids. Trimming stripped 5 bases from V and 4 bases from J, with 20 bases between. The CDR3 DNA follows: TGTGCCAGTAGTGGGGCTGAAGGGAGGGCTGGCACTGAAGCTTTCTTT. Amino acids: CASSGAEGRAGTEAFF.

For the CDR3, the DNA is TGTGCCAGCAGCCGGGACACCTCCTACGAGCAGTACTTC. It encodes CASSRDTSYEQYF. The J gene is TRBJ2-7, the V gene TRBV13; TRBD1 might be the D (6 bases). Germline assignment: CDR1 PRHDT and CDR2 FYEKMQ (reference sequence). This CDR3 has 13 amino acids. V lost 5 bases and J lost 0, with 8 bases in between. Full variable domain (missing parts from reference TRBV13 and TRBJ2-7): AAGVIQSPRHLIKEKRETATLKCYPIPRHDTVYWYQQGPGQDPQFLISFYEKMQSDKGSIPDRFSAQQFSDYHSELNMSSLELGDSALYFCASSRDTSYEQYFGPGTRLTVT.

This clone was counted a few times. The chain has TRBV7-2 and TRBJ1-6, with D perhaps TRBD1 (5 bases). Trimming cost V 5 bases and J 10 bases, with 18 bases left between them. Germline assignment: CDR1 SGHTA and CDR2 FQGNSA. The CDR3 is 15 residues long. CDR3: CASSPLMGHGSPLHF. CDR3 DNA: TGTGCCAGCAGCCCTCTTATGGGGCACGGCTCACCCCTCCACTTT.

This clone was seen only a few times. The V call is TRBV28, the J call TRBJ2-3, with D possibly TRBD2 on 5 matching bases. The ends were cut back, 7 bases at V and 2 bases at J, with 16 bases in the middle. The CDR3 totals 15 residues. Germline CDR1 MDHEN, CDR2 SYDVKM. In DNA form, the CDR3 reads TGTGCCAGCAATACGGGGAAGGTACTCACAGATACGCAGTATTTT. Translated, it gives CASNTGKVLTDTQYF.

This rearrangement joins TRBV6-1 to TRBJ2-3; possible D gene TRBD1, 6 bases. The V and J ends lost 7 bases and 2 bases respectively, with 10 bases between them. The germline V gene encodes CDR1 MNHNS and CDR2 SASEGT. CDR3 length equals 13 residues. The CDR3 loop is CASMDSNTDTQYF. The CDR3 DNA is TGTGCCAGCATGGACAGTAACACAGATACGCAGTATTTT.

The rearrangement links TRBV2 to TRBJ2-7; 9 positions agree with TRBD1. Trimming removed 5 bases from V and 5 bases from J; junction bases left unmatched: 7. This CDR3 is built from 14 residues. The V gene's germline CDR1 is SNHLY and CDR2 FYNNEI. The CDR3 region is CASSSGTGSHEQYF. CDR3 DNA: TGTGCCAGCAGTTCCGGGACAGGGTCCCACGAGCAGTACTTC.

By its share, this clone is medium-sized. This rearrangement joins TRBV6-5 to TRBJ1-6; the D gene is possibly TRBD1 (5 bases). Trimming left V 6 bases short and J 7 bases short, with 13 bases between. Germline CDR1 MNHEY, CDR2 SVGAGI. The CDR3 has 14 residues. CDR3 sequence: CASRGAFNNSPLHF. The CDR3 nucleotides read TGTGCCAGCAGAGGGGCATTTAACAATTCACCCCTCCACTTT.

The chain couples TRBV6-5 to TRBJ1-5, with no clear D. The CDR3 consists of 15 residues. Germline-derived CDR1 and CDR2 are MNHEY and SVGAGI. V was clipped by 6 bases and J by 3 bases, with 15 bases between them. DNA for the CDR3: TGTGCCAGCAGCCGTTACGGACGGGACAATCAGCCCCAGCATTTT. Translated, it gives CASSRYGRDNQPQHF.